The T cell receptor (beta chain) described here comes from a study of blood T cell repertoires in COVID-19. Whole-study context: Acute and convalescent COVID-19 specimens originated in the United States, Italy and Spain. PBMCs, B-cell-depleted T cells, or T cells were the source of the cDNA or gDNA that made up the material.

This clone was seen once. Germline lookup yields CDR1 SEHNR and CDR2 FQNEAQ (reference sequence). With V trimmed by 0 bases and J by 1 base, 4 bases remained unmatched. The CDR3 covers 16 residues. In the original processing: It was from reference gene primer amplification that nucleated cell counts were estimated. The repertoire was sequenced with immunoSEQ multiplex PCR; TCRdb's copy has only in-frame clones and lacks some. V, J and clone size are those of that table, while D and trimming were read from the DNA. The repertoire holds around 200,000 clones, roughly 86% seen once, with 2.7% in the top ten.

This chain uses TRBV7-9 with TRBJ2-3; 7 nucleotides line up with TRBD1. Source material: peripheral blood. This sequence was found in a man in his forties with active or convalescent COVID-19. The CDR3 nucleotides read TGTGCCAGCAGCTTAGCGGGGACAGAGCGCACAGATACGCAGTATTTT. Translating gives CASSLAGTERTDTQYF.